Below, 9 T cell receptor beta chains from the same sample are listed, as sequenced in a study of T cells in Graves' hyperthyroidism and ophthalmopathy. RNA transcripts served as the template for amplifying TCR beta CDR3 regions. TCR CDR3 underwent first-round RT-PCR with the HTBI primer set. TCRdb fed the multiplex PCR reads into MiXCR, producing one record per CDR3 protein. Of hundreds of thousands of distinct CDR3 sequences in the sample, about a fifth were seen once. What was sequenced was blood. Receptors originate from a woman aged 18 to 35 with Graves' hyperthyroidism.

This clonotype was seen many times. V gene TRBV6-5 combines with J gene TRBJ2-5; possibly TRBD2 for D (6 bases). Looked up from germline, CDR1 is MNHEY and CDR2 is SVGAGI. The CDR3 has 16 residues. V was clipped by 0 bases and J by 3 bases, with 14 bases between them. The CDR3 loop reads CASSYSRGRDEETQYF. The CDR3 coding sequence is TGTGCCAGCAGTTACTCTCGTGGGCGGGATGAAGAGACCCAGTACTTC.

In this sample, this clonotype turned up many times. CDR3 DNA sequence: TGTGCCGGGAGGACTAACCCCAACACCGGGGAGCTGTTTTTT. This codes for CAGRTNPNTGELFF. This chain joins TRBV6-1 and TRBJ2-2, with a weak D call TRBD2 (6 bases). This CDR3 spans 14 amino acids. The ends were cut back, 11 bases at V and 2 bases at J, with 15 bases in the middle. In germline, CDR1 is MNHNS, CDR2 SASEGT.

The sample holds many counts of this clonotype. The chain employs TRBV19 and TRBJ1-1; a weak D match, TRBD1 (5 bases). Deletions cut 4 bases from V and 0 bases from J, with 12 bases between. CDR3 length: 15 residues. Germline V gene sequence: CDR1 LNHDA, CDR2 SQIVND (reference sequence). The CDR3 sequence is CASSTPTGMNTEAFF. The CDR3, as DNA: TGTGCCAGTAGTACCCCAACAGGAATGAACACTGAAGCTTTCTTT.

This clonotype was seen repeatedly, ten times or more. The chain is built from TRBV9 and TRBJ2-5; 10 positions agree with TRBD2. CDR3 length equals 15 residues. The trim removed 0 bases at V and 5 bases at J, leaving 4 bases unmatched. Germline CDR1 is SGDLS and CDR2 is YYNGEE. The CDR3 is CASSVGSSGGETQYF. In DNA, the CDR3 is TGTGCCAGCAGCGTAGGTTCTAGCGGGGGTGAGACCCAGTACTTC.

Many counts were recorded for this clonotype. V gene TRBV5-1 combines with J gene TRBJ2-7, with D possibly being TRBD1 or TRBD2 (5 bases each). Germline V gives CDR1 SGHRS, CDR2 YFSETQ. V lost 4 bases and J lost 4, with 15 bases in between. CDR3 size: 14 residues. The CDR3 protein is CASSATGTTYEQYF. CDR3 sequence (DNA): TGCGCCAGCAGCGCAACCGGGACCACGTACGAGCAGTACTTC.

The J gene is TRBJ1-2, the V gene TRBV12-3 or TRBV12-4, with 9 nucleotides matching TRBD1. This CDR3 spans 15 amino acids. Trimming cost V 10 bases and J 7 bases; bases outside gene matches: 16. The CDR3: CATTPRDRDGSGYTF. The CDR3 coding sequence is TGTGCCACGACCCCTAGGGACAGGGACGGGTCTGGCTACACCTTC.

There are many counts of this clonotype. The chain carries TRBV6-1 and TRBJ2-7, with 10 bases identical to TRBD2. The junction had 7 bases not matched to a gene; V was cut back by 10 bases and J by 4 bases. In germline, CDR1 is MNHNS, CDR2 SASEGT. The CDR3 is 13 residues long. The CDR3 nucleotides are TGTGCCACCCGGTTAGCGGGGGGTTACGAGCAGTACTTC. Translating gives CATRLAGGYEQYF.

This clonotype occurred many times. CDR3 nucleotides: TGTGCCAGCAGTTTAGACGGTACACCCAATAGCAATCAGCCCCAGCATTTT. Its protein product is CASSLDGTPNSNQPQHF. The genes are TRBV12-3 or TRBV12-4 and TRBJ1-5; no clear D. The CDR3 loop spans 17 amino acids. V gave up 1 base and J gave up 0 bases, with 13 bases separating them.

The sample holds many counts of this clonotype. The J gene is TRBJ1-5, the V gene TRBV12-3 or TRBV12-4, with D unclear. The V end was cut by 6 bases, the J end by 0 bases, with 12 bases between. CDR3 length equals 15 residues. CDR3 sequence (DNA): TGTGCCAGCAGCAAAACGGGGTTTAGCAATCAGCCCCAGCATTTT. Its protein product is CASSKTGFSNQPQHF.